Each of the 23 T cell receptor beta chains below was sequenced from the same sample in a study of blood T cell repertoires in COVID-19. Some clones are missing from TCRdb's copy, which holds only in-frame ones; the method was immunoSEQ multiplex PCR. The data show some 130,000 clones, with 80% to 90% seen just once and roughly 2.9% held by the top ten. Input material: peripheral blood. Every receptor here comes from a man in his sixties with active or convalescent COVID-19.

The genes are TRBV5-8 and TRBJ1-6; D may be TRBD1 (5 bases). Trimming stripped 2 bases from V and 8 bases from J, with 8 bases between. CDR1 is SGHTS and CDR2 is YDEGEE in the germline V gene. There are 13 residues in the CDR3. CDR3 nucleotide sequence: TGTGCCAGCAGCTTCAGGGAGGATTCACCCCTCCACTTT. Protein: CASSFREDSPLHF.

This clone was detected once. At one end the junction does not follow the germline gene, possibly because of a read error. The chain's CDR3 is CASSYSKERLYAYTF. The CDR3 coding sequence is TGTGCCAGCAGTTACTCGAAAGAACGCCTCTATGCCTACACCTTC. This chain joins TRBV6-2 or TRBV6-3 and TRBJ1-2, with D unclear. This CDR3 region has 15 residues. Germline CDR1 is MNHEY and CDR2 is SVGEGT.

This rearrangement joins TRBV7-2 to TRBJ2-2; 8 bases fit TRBD2. Per germline, CDR1 SGHTA and CDR2 FQGNSA. The CDR3 runs to 16 residues. J gave up 7 bases and V 6 bases, and 13 bases lay outside the gene matches. This CDR3 reads CASSPPGAGEDGELFF. The CDR3 nucleotides read TGTGCCAGCAGTCCTCCCGGAGCGGGAGAGGACGGGGAGCTGTTTTTT. Supplemented by reference TRBV7-2 and TRBJ2-2, the full variable domain reads GAGVSQSPSNKVTEKGKDVELRCDPISGHTALYWYRQSLGQGLEFLIYFQGNSAPDKSGLPSDRFSAERTGGSVSTLTIQRTQQEDSAVYLCASSPPGAGEDGELFFGEGSRLTVL.

The sample holds one count of this clone. This chain connects TRBV7-2 to TRBJ2-6; 13 nucleotides agree with TRBD2. J was trimmed by 0 bases and V by 5 bases; bases with no gene match: 4. CDR1 and CDR2 from the germline V gene are SGHTA and FQGNSA. This CDR3 spans 18 amino acids. CDR3 DNA: TGTGCCAGCAGCATGGGACTAGCGGGGATCTCTGGGGCCAACGTCCTGACTTTC. Translation: CASSMGLAGISGANVLTF. The whole variable domain, remainder taken from reference TRBV7-2 and TRBJ2-6, is GAGVSQSPSNKVTEKGKDVELRCDPISGHTALYWYRQSLGQGLEFLIYFQGNSAPDKSGLPSDRFSAERTGGSVSTLTIQRTQQEDSAVYLCASSMGLAGISGANVLTFGAGSRLTVL.

V and J are TRBV3-1 (or the pseudogene TRBV3-2) and TRBJ1-2; possible D gene TRBD1, 5 bases. Trimming pared 5 bases from V and 4 bases from J, leaving 17 bases between. From germline, CDR1 is LGHDT and CDR2 YNNKEL (reference sequence). The CDR3 has 15 amino acids. CDR3 sequence: CASSTIRGKGYGYTF. CDR3 sequence (DNA): TGTGCCAGCAGCACGATTAGGGGCAAGGGCTATGGCTACACCTTC.

V gene TRBV3-1 (or the pseudogene TRBV3-2) combines with J gene TRBJ1-2; D ambiguous. CDR3 size: 14 residues. Germline CDR1 LGHDT, CDR2 YNNKEL (reference sequence). Trimming cost V 4 bases and J 6 bases, with 15 bases left between them. The CDR3: CASSRRESGDGYTF. CDR3 nucleotides: TGTGCCAGCAGCCGGCGGGAATCTGGAGATGGCTACACCTTC.

This rearrangement joins TRBV7-2 to TRBJ1-3; possible D gene TRBD1, 5 bases. CDR1 and CDR2 from the germline V gene are SGHTA and FQGNSA. V shed 0 bases and J shed 6 bases, with 9 bases lying between them. The CDR3 is 14 residues long. The CDR3 DNA reads as TGTGCCAGCAGCTTAGCGCAGGGCTCAAACACCATATATTTT. Translation: CASSLAQGSNTIYF.

In its sample, this clone was seen once. The CDR3 sequence: CASSQGPTALSQHF. CDR3 bases: TGTGCCAGCAGCCAAGGGCCAACAGCCCTGTCCCAGCATTTT. The chain employs TRBV3-1 (or the pseudogene TRBV3-2) and TRBJ1-5, with unresolved D. V lost 1 base, J lost 11 bases, and 15 bases lay in between. Per germline, CDR1 LGHDT and CDR2 YNNKEL (reference sequence). CDR3 length: 14 amino acids.

The chain recombines TRBV2 with TRBJ2-2; a weak D match, TRBD2 (6 bases). V dropped 8 bases and J dropped 0 bases, with 10 bases sitting between them. CDR1 is SNHLY and CDR2 is FYNNEI in the germline V gene. This CDR3 comprises 14 residues. The CDR3 protein is CASGRTSNTGELFF. The CDR3 DNA reads TGTGCCAGCGGGAGGACATCGAACACCGGGGAGCTGTTTTTT.

The V call is TRBV6-5, the J call TRBJ2-5; D may be TRBD1 (6 bases). V dropped 0 bases and J dropped 1 base, with 12 bases sitting between them. Germline V gene data show CDR1 as MNHEY and CDR2 as SVGAGI. The CDR3 has 16 amino acids. CDR3: CASSYSETGIQETQYF. In nucleotides, the CDR3 is TGTGCCAGCAGTTACTCAGAGACAGGAATCCAAGAGACCCAGTACTTC.

Note on this clone: A read error may produce the germline difference seen at one junction end. V and J are TRBV13 and TRBJ2-5; D may be TRBD2 (5 bases). The CDR3 totals 14 residues. Germline-derived CDR1 and CDR2 are PRHDT and FYEKMQ (reference sequence). The CDR3 nucleotides are TGTGCCAGCAGCCTAGGACGGGGTAGCGAGACCCAGTACTTC. Residues: CASSLGRGSETQYF.

The chain is built from TRBV5-4 and TRBJ2-7; 9 nucleotides agree with TRBD1. Germline CDR1 SGHNT, CDR2 YYREEE (reference sequence). Unmatched junction bases numbered 11, after V lost 4 bases and J lost 6 bases. This CDR3 comprises 15 residues. CDR3 in amino acids: CASSLSRTGVVEQYF. Here the CDR3 DNA reads TGTGCCAGCAGCCTGTCTAGGACAGGGGTAGTCGAGCAGTACTTC.

This clone was seen once. V and J are TRBV6-5 and TRBJ1-5, with D tentatively TRBD1 (6 bases). The CDR3 contains 15 residues. Germline assignment: CDR1 MNHEY and CDR2 SVGAGI. With 8 bases removed from V and 0 bases from J, the gap between germline ends came to 14 bases. CDR3 sequence reads: CASGGQSYSNQPQHF. The DNA of the CDR3 is TGTGCCAGCGGAGGACAGAGCTATAGCAATCAGCCCCAGCATTTT.

V is TRBV30 and J is TRBJ1-4, with D unclear. This CDR3 contains 12 residues. Per the germline V gene, CDR1 is GTSNPN and CDR2 is SVGIG (reference sequence). Trimming removed 5 bases at V and 4 bases at J, with 8 bases between. The CDR3 DNA reads TGTGCCTGGGGGTCTCTTAATGAAAAACTGTTTTTT. Translated, it gives CAWGSLNEKLFF. Full variable domain (outside the CDR3, taken from reference TRBV30 and TRBJ1-4): SQTIHQWPATLVQPVGSPLSLECTVEGTSNPNLYWYRQAAGRGLQLLFYSVGIGQISSEVPQNLSASRPQDRQFILSSKKLLLSDSGFYLCAWGSLNEKLFFGSGTQLSVL.

V and J are TRBV3-1 (or the pseudogene TRBV3-2) and TRBJ2-1, with D possibly TRBD2 on 5 matching bases. The germline V and J ends were trimmed by 1 base and 5 bases, with 9 bases remaining between them. Germline CDR1 LGHDT, CDR2 YNNKEL (reference sequence). The length of the CDR3 is 14 residues. The CDR3 reads CASSQGGRNNEQFF. The CDR3 coding sequence is TGTGCCAGCAGCCAAGGAGGGCGGAACAATGAGCAGTTCTTC.

V usage is TRBV10-2 and J usage is TRBJ2-1, with 11 bases that match TRBD1. V gave up 4 bases and J gave up 7 bases; unmatched junction bases: 3. CDR1 is WSHSY and CDR2 is SAAADI in the germline V gene. The CDR3 runs 14 residues. The CDR3 DNA reads TGCGCCAGCAGTGTAGGGACAGGGGGGAATGAGCAGTTCTTC. Amino acid sequence: CASSVGTGGNEQFF.

This chain uses TRBV19 with TRBJ1-2, with D uncertain. The V end lost 6 bases, the J end lost 5 bases, and 16 bases lay between the germline ends. The CDR3 has 14 amino acids. Germline V gives CDR1 LNHDA, CDR2 SQIVND (reference sequence). In DNA, the CDR3 is TGTGCCAGTAGCCCGGGAGCAGGCCCTTATGGCTACACCTTC. Amino acids: CASSPGAGPYGYTF.

The V and J genes are TRBV3-1 (or the pseudogene TRBV3-2) and TRBJ1-2; 8 nucleotides line up with TRBD1. After removal of 1 base from V and 4 bases from J, the junction contained 2 bases not matched to a gene. Germline CDR1 reads LGHDT; CDR2 reads YNNKEL (reference sequence). This CDR3 region has 14 residues. The CDR3 spells CASSQGTGIYGYTF. Written as DNA, the CDR3 is TGTGCCAGCAGCCAAGGGACAGGGATCTATGGCTACACCTTC.

This clone has more than one count but fewer than ten. This rearrangement joins TRBV27 to TRBJ1-2; 8 bases agree with TRBD1. Germline lookup yields CDR1 MNHEY and CDR2 SMNVEV (reference sequence). V shed 4 bases and J 4 bases; nucleotides not matched to a gene: 2. The CDR3 spans 13 residues. CDR3 nucleotide sequence: TGTGCCAGCAGTTCTGGACAGGGCTATGGCTACACCTTC. Amino acid sequence: CASSSGQGYGYTF.

The DNA for the CDR3 is TGTGCCAGCAGTTACTCTGAGGGCTTGCAGGGCTACACCTTC. Translating gives CASSYSEGLQGYTF. The chain carries TRBV6-5 and TRBJ1-2; no clear D gene. Germline V CDR1 and CDR2: MNHEY, SVGAGI. V lost 0 bases and J 8 bases, leaving 13 bases between the germline ends. The CDR3 is 14 residues long.

The rearrangement uses TRBV6-6 and TRBJ1-1; TRBD1 is a possible D gene (5 bases). From germline, CDR1 is MNHNY and CDR2 SVGAGI (reference sequence). V was pared by 6 bases and J by 7 bases, with 9 bases between. The CDR3 has 11 amino acids. The CDR3 DNA reads TGTGCCAGCAGCCTCGACAGTGAAGCTTTCTTT. It translates to CASSLDSEAFF.

The chain combines TRBV9 with TRBJ2-7; the D is unclear. The CDR3 length is 13 residues. V lost 5 bases and J lost 1, with 10 bases in between. From germline, CDR1 is SGDLS and CDR2 YYNGEE. CDR3 sequence reads: CASSWADSYEQYF. CDR3 bases: TGTGCCAGCAGTTGGGCAGATTCCTACGAGCAGTACTTC.

This clone has a single count. The chain uses TRBV3-1 (or the pseudogene TRBV3-2) and TRBJ2-1, with TRBD1 as a possible D gene (6 bases). V gave up 2 bases and J gave up 6 bases, with 8 bases separating them. This CDR3 spans 13 amino acids. Germline CDR1 is LGHDT and CDR2 is YNNKEL (reference sequence). The CDR3 DNA follows: TGTGCCAGCAGCCAACAACAGGGCAATGAGCAGTTCTTC. This gives the protein CASSQQQGNEQFF.